This T cell receptor beta chain was documented in a study of T-cell memory formation after mild COVID-19. Whole-study results and caveats: The main location of contracting CD4+ clones was CM and EM, and that of contracting CD8+ clones was EMRA.

This clonotype turned up a few times. Its antigen is not identified. Each CDR3 protein gets one entry after TCRdb re-called the 5' RACE reads with MiXCR. This sample has fewer than 600,000 distinct CDR3 sequences, with 20% to 25% found just once. The sample was PBMCs or a T cell subset sorted from them (not recorded which). The clonotype was recovered from an adult woman who had mild COVID-19 (a few samples of this study predate the infection). Cell type and time point are not known.

The DNA of the CDR3 is TGTGCCAGTAGTATAGGCTCAGTAGGGAACACTGAAGCTTTCTTT. Residues: CASSIGSVGNTEAFF. V gene TRBV19 combines with J gene TRBJ1-1; the D is unclear. The length of the CDR3 is 15 residues. Germline CDR1 is LNHDA and CDR2 is SQIVND (reference sequence). Trimming took 1 base from V and 1 from J, leaving 10 bases between them.